This note documents a single T cell receptor (beta chain) sequence. Only in-frame clones appear in the TCRdb table, and some are missing; sequencing was by immunoSEQ multiplex PCR. The sample consists of about 180,000 clones, approximately 83% of them appearing once. Trimming took off 4 bases at V and 7 bases at J, with 11 bases between the two ends. Germline V CDR1 and CDR2: SQVTM, ANQGSEA. This CDR3 comprises 13 residues. The sample comes from a study of blood T cell repertoires in COVID-19. Across the study: The United States, Italy and Spain supplied acute and convalescent COVID-19 samples. PBMCs, B-cell-depleted T cells, or T cells were the source of the cDNA or gDNA that made up the material.

This sequence was found in a human donor with active or convalescent COVID-19. The donor label of this sample is uncertain. V gene TRBV29-1 combines with J gene TRBJ1-6, with D maybe TRBD1 (5 bases). Material for sequencing was peripheral blood. Written as DNA, the CDR3 is TGCAGCGTTGGTGGCACAGGCAATTCACCCCTCCACTTT. Protein product: CSVGGTGNSPLHF.